This T cell receptor beta chain comes out of a study of shared clonotypes between healthy human individuals. General study results and limits: Several donors held around 5% of naive CD4 clonotypes in common. Donor clonotype sharing was expected to depend on sequencing depth. Generation probabilities of non-shared clonotypes were lower (relative to those shared by all four donors).

Data came from immunoSEQ multiplex PCR; TCRdb stores just in-frame clones and leaves some out. There are about 2.4 million clones in the sample; around nine tenths occur only once, and more than 0.12% lies in the top ten. V lost 6 bases and J 2 bases, leaving 11 bases between the germline ends. The CDR3 has 13 amino acids. CDR1 and CDR2 (germline): SNHLY, FYNNEI. Nashville, Tennessee was home to all donors, each a Caucasian adult. With respect to this clone: Antigen unknown.

The TCR was taken from a man aged 18-30 years in good health. The chain uses TRBV2 and TRBJ2-7, with D possibly matching TRBD1 (6 bases). Sequencing was done on a sample of naive CD4+ T cells sorted from blood. Subset meaning: CD45RA+ positively selected. Here the CDR3 DNA reads TGTGCCAGCAGCCGGGACATCACCTACGAGCAGTACTTC. It specifies CASSRDITYEQYF. The full variable domain, rest sourced from reference TRBV2 and TRBJ2-7, is EPEVTQTPSHQVTQMGQEVILRCVPISNHLYFYWYRQILGQKVEFLVSFYNNEISEKSEIFDDQFSVERPDGSNFTLKIRSTKLEDSAMYFCASSRDITYEQYFGPGTRLTVT.